This section outlines one T cell receptor (beta chain) sequence together with its context. Profiling relied on immunoSEQ multiplex PCR, and the TCRdb table lists in-frame clones only, not all of them. Of 120,000 to 150,000 clones in the sample, more than 85% were seen once. CDR3 length: 15 amino acids. The V and J ends lost 7 bases and 1 base respectively, with 11 bases between them. Germline V gene lookup returns CDR1 MNHEY and CDR2 SMNVEV (reference sequence). The record originates from a study of control samples from healthy donors and cancer patients. This clonotype was sampled from a man aged 30 to 45 in good health. The sequenced material came from blood. The chain carries TRBV27 and TRBJ2-6; maybe TRBD2 (6 bases). The CDR3 nucleotides are TGTGCCAGCACCCTGGGGGGTTCTGGGGCCAACGTCCTGACTTTC. Translation gives CASTLGGSGANVLTF.